The 28 T cell receptor beta chains reported below all come from one sample, sequenced in a study of cytomegalovirus exposure and HLA in healthy donors. Both 60 Vbeta primers and 13 Jbeta primers went into the PCR. Clones were sequenced by immunoSEQ multiplex PCR, and TCRdb holds only the in-frame ones, with some missing. The repertoire holds around 120,000 clones, with approximately 80% as singletons. The sequencing sample was made of PBMCs. Receptor source: a woman aged 40-49 years in good health and CMV-seropositive.

This chain joins TRBV5-6 and TRBJ2-7, with D hard to call. This CDR3 spans 15 amino acids. CDR1 is SGHDT and CDR2 is YYEEEE in the germline V gene. The V end lost 0 bases, the J end lost 3 bases, and 13 bases lay between the germline ends. The CDR3 DNA sequence: TGTGCCAGCAGCTTGGTCGTCGGGTCCGTCTACGAGCAGTACTTC. Encoded protein: CASSLVVGSVYEQYF.

Only a few counts were recorded for this clone. The V call is TRBV5-4, the J call TRBJ1-4, with 7 nucleotides matching TRBD1. Germline CDR1 is SGHNT and CDR2 is YYREEE (reference sequence). Germline trimming cut 4 bases from V and 2 bases from J; bases unmatched to any gene: 17. CDR3 size: 19 residues. This CDR3 is CASSGGSRGSTGTNEKLFF. CDR3 DNA: TGTGCCAGCAGCGGGGGGTCCAGGGGGTCGACAGGGACTAATGAAAAACTGTTTTTT.

This chain links TRBV7-2 with TRBJ2-2, with 7 bases aligning to TRBD1. The CDR3 extends over 15 amino acids. The germline gives CDR1 SGHTA, CDR2 FQGNSA. V shed 5 bases, J shed 6 bases, and the junction held 9 bases outside the gene matches. The CDR3 DNA sequence: TGTGCCAGCAGCCCTCGCTCTACAGGGGCCGGGGAGCTGTTTTTT. Translated: CASSPRSTGAGELFF.

The CDR3 region is CASNRDRATDTQYF. DNA for the CDR3: TGTGCCAGCAACCGGGACAGGGCAACAGATACGCAGTATTTT. This sequence joins TRBV11-1 and TRBJ2-3, with TRBD1 identical over 9 bases. Per the germline V gene, CDR1 is SGHAT and CDR2 is FQDESV (reference sequence). CDR3 length: 14 amino acids. After removal of 7 bases from V and 3 bases from J, the junction contained 5 bases not matched to a gene.

As DNA, the CDR3 is TGTGCCAGCAGTTCCGGACTAGCGGTCACAGATACGCAGTATTTT. It translates to CASSSGLAVTDTQYF. The rearrangement uses TRBV27 and TRBJ2-3; 10 bases are shared with TRBD2. After removal of 4 bases from V and 2 bases from J, the junction contained 3 bases not matched to a gene. The germline V gene has CDR1 MNHEY and CDR2 SMNVEV (reference sequence). CDR3 length: 15 residues.

The V gene is TRBV9, the J gene TRBJ2-2, with 7 positions matching TRBD1. V lost 1 base, J lost 2 bases, and 2 bases stayed unmatched. The V gene's germline CDR1 is SGDLS and CDR2 YYNGEE. The CDR3 runs to 15 residues. This CDR3 reads CASSVWDSNTGELFF. The CDR3 nucleotides read TGTGCCAGCAGCGTATGGGACAGCAACACCGGGGAGCTGTTTTTT.

This rearrangement joins TRBV6-5 to TRBJ1-1, with unresolved D. V lost 2 bases, J lost 4 bases, and 17 bases lay in between. The CDR3 loop spans 16 amino acids. Germline V gene data show CDR1 as MNHEY and CDR2 as SVGAGI. CDR3 region: CASSYVSFRWSTEAFF. CDR3 DNA: TGTGCCAGCAGTTACGTGAGTTTCCGGTGGAGCACTGAAGCTTTCTTT.

The chain employs TRBV12-5 and TRBJ1-5; tentatively, D is TRBD1 (5 bases). The germline V and J ends were trimmed by 6 bases and 1 base, with 13 bases remaining between them. The germline gives CDR1 LGHNT, CDR2 FRNRAP. The CDR3 covers 15 residues. The CDR3 region is CASGPGEGSNQPQHF. CDR3 bases: TGTGCTAGTGGACCGGGGGAGGGGAGCAATCAGCCCCAGCATTTT.

The rearrangement links TRBV6-1 to TRBJ1-1, with 8 positions matching TRBD1. With V trimmed by 6 bases and J by 10 bases, 4 bases remained unmatched. Germline CDR1 is MNHNS and CDR2 is SASEGT. The CDR3 covers 11 residues. The CDR3 sequence: CASSSRGRAFF. CDR3 bases: TGTGCCAGCAGCTCCAGGGGGCGAGCTTTCTTT.

The chain couples TRBV27 to TRBJ2-7; 11 bases agree with TRBD2. V lost 6 bases to trimming and J lost 7 bases; unmatched junction nucleotides: 14. Germline values: CDR1 MNHEY, CDR2 SMNVEV (reference sequence). CDR3 length: 16 residues. The CDR3 DNA follows: TGTGCCAGCAGCTCCCCCCAACTAGCGGGGGTAAAAGAGCAGTACTTC. Amino acid sequence: CASSSPQLAGVKEQYF.

The genes are TRBV19 and TRBJ2-2, with 9 bases fitting TRBD1. Losses at the gene ends were 0 bases for V and 3 bases for J; bases not matched to a gene: 8. Germline V lookup: CDR1 LNHDA, CDR2 SQIVND (reference sequence). The length of the CDR3 is 18 residues. The CDR3 spells CASSIEPRQGGYTGELFF. Here the CDR3 DNA reads TGTGCCAGTAGTATAGAGCCCCGACAGGGGGGATACACCGGGGAGCTGTTTTTT.

V usage is TRBV29-1 and J usage is TRBJ1-1; 7 bases agree with TRBD1. Trimming took 7 bases from V and 4 from J; bases not matched to a gene: 9. The CDR3 length is 13 residues. Germline V gene lookup returns CDR1 SQVTM and CDR2 ANQGSEA. CDR3: CSGQGVAATEAFF. The DNA for the CDR3 is TGCAGCGGGCAGGGGGTGGCTGCCACTGAAGCTTTCTTT.

V is TRBV15 and J is TRBJ2-6; no clear D. Germline CDR1 is LNHNV and CDR2 is YYDKDF (reference sequence). Trimming cost V 0 bases and J 0 bases, with 6 bases left between them. This CDR3 region has 16 residues. DNA for the CDR3: TGTGCCACCAGCAGAGATTTAGTCTCTGGGGCCAACGTCCTGACTTTC. This sequence encodes CATSRDLVSGANVLTF.

This clone has a handful of counts. As DNA, the CDR3 is TGTGCCAGCAGTGTACAAGGGACTACCGTTCGGTTCTTC. Its translation is CASSVQGTTVRFF. This chain connects TRBV28 to TRBJ2-1, with TRBD2 matching over 7 bases. The trim removed 5 bases at V and 15 bases at J, leaving 13 bases unmatched. Germline V gene data show CDR1 as MDHEN and CDR2 as SYDVKM. The length of the CDR3 is 13 residues.

This clone was found a few times. This chain links TRBV10-3 with TRBJ2-1; possibly TRBD1 for D (5 bases). From germline, CDR1 is ENHRY and CDR2 SYGVKD. The V end was cut by 10 bases, the J end by 5 bases, with 15 bases between. There are 13 residues in the CDR3. This CDR3 reads CATGHSQDNEQFF. CDR3 coding DNA: TGTGCCACCGGACACTCCCAAGACAATGAGCAGTTCTTC.

V gene TRBV6-6 combines with J gene TRBJ2-3, with 10 bases aligning to TRBD2. This CDR3 region has 16 residues. V lost 0 bases to trimming and J lost 4 bases; unmatched junction nucleotides: 4. In germline, CDR1 is MNHNY, CDR2 SVGAGI (reference sequence). Written as DNA, the CDR3 is TGTGCCAGCAGTTACTCCACTAGCGGGGACCCAGATACGCAGTATTTT. Amino acids: CASSYSTSGDPDTQYF.

The CDR3 DNA sequence: TGTGCCAGCAGCTTAGCCGGCGGGGCTTCACCCCTCCACTTT. This translates into CASSLAGGASPLHF. The V call is TRBV7-2, the J call TRBJ1-6, with a weak D call TRBD1 (5 bases). CDR3 length equals 14 residues. Per germline, CDR1 SGHTA and CDR2 FQGNSA. V gave up 0 bases and J gave up 9 bases, with 9 bases separating them.

This clone was observed a few times. J is TRBJ2-1 and V is TRBV5-1, with a possible D match to TRBD2 (5 bases). V gave up 2 bases and J gave up 8 bases, with 8 bases separating them. CDR1 and CDR2 (germline): SGHRS, YFSETQ. The CDR3 is 12 residues long. The CDR3 DNA sequence: TGCGCCAGCAGCTTTTTGGGAGATGAGCAGTTCTTC. This sequence encodes CASSFLGDEQFF.

The chain is built from TRBV7-9 and TRBJ2-6; 8 nucleotides align to TRBD2. The CDR3 extends over 19 amino acids. Germline V gene lookup returns CDR1 SEHNR and CDR2 FQNEAQ (reference sequence). The V gene end was trimmed by 0 bases and the J gene end by 2 bases; junction bases not matched to a gene: 9. The CDR3 DNA follows: TGTGCCAGCAGCTTAGCCCAGCGGGGGCAGGAGGCTGGGGCCAACGTCCTGACTTTC. Its translation: CASSLAQRGQEAGANVLTF.

This clone has only a few counts. The V call is TRBV15, the J call TRBJ1-5; TRBD1 might be the D (5 bases). This CDR3 has 12 residues. The germline V gene encodes CDR1 LNHNV and CDR2 YYDKDF (reference sequence). The V and J ends lost 6 bases and 7 bases respectively, with 10 bases between them. The CDR3 DNA follows: TGTGCCACCAGAGGGGATCTCCAGCCCCAGCATTTT. Translation gives CATRGDLQPQHF.

CDR3 bases: TGTGCCAGTAGTGAATTTACGGGAGGGAACACTGAAGCTTTCTTT. Its translation: CASSEFTGGNTEAFF. The chain employs TRBV19 and TRBJ1-1; no definite D call. V was shortened by 5 bases and J by 1 base, with 14 bases between the two germline ends. Per germline, CDR1 LNHDA and CDR2 SQIVND (reference sequence). This CDR3 spans 15 amino acids.

The chain carries TRBV27 and TRBJ1-1; D is ambiguous. Germline V gene lookup returns CDR1 MNHEY and CDR2 SMNVEV (reference sequence). The CDR3 consists of 15 residues. The germline V and J ends were trimmed by 3 bases and 4 bases, with 15 bases remaining between them. The CDR3 nucleotides are TGTGCCAGCAGTTTTTACGACCTGCGGGCCACTGAAGCTTTCTTT. Translated: CASSFYDLRATEAFF.

The rearrangement uses TRBV27 and TRBJ2-1; D call uncertain. This CDR3 spans 13 amino acids. The V end was cut by 5 bases, the J end by 8 bases, with 13 bases between. Germline CDR1 and CDR2: MNHEY and SMNVEV (reference sequence). CDR3 residues: CASSPLSLHEQFF. The DNA of the CDR3 is TGTGCCAGCAGTCCCCTCAGTCTCCATGAGCAGTTCTTC.

The chain links TRBV19 to TRBJ2-3, with D perhaps TRBD2 (5 bases). This CDR3 spans 17 amino acids. Germline CDR1 is LNHDA and CDR2 is SQIVND (reference sequence). The germline V and J ends were trimmed by 6 bases and 3 bases, with 22 bases remaining between them. CDR3 protein: CASSRPPGVSLTDTQYF. CDR3 nucleotide sequence: TGTGCCAGTAGCCGACCCCCCGGGGTGTCATTAACAGATACGCAGTATTTT.

The genes are TRBV6-6 and TRBJ1-1; TRBD1 might be the D (6 bases). Germline V gene sequence: CDR1 MNHNY, CDR2 SVGAGI (reference sequence). The CDR3 covers 16 residues. Between the trimmed V and J ends, which lost 2 bases and 3 bases, there was a span of 16 bases. The CDR3: CASSYPEGGSDTEAFF. DNA of the CDR3: TGTGCCAGCAGTTACCCAGAGGGGGGGTCTGACACTGAAGCTTTCTTT.

The V and J genes are TRBV2 and TRBJ1-1, with D possibly TRBD1 on 5 matching bases. The germline V and J ends were trimmed by 5 bases and 5 bases, with 15 bases remaining between them. Per germline, CDR1 SNHLY and CDR2 FYNNEI. This CDR3 region has 14 residues. The CDR3 nucleotides are TGTGCCAGCAGTCCCAACCCCAGGGTGACTGAAGCTTTCTTT. It specifies CASSPNPRVTEAFF.

V usage is TRBV7-3 and J usage is TRBJ2-3; TRBD1 aligns across 9 bases. CDR1 and CDR2 (germline): SGHTA, FQGTGA. The CDR3 is made up of 16 amino acids. Losses at the gene ends were 5 bases for V and 4 bases for J; bases not matched to a gene: 10. CDR3 residues: CASSPRTGAGPDTQYF. The CDR3 bases are TGTGCCAGCAGCCCTAGGACAGGGGCGGGCCCAGATACGCAGTATTTT. The full variable domain, in which reference TRBV7-3 and TRBJ2-3 provide the parts outside the CDR3, is GAGVSQTPSNKVTEKGKYVELRCDPISGHTALYWYRQSLGQGPEFLIYFQGTGAADDSGLPNDRFFAVRPEGSVSTLKIQRTERGDSAVYLCASSPRTGAGPDTQYFGPGTRLTVL.

This chain links TRBV9 with TRBJ2-5; TRBD2 agrees at 7 bases. Germline lookup yields CDR1 SGDLS and CDR2 YYNGEE. The CDR3 is 16 amino acids. Losses at the gene ends were 4 bases for V and 4 bases for J; bases not matched to a gene: 13. CDR3 sequence (DNA): TGTGCCAGCAGCCAAGGCGGCGGGACGGGGGGAGAGACCCAGTACTTC. It specifies CASSQGGGTGGETQYF.